This record concerns one T cell receptor (beta chain) sequence. The same CDR3 also results from other DNA sequences found in this sample. The data are from a study of radiotherapy plus CTLA-4 blockade in lung cancer. Study-wide background: Around 19% of enrolled patients responded objectively, and 25% to 40% had disease control.

The CDR3 consists of 14 residues. Germline V gives CDR1 SGHDT, CDR2 YYEEEE. The germline V and J ends were trimmed by 0 bases and 1 base, with 5 bases remaining between them. Profiling relied on immunoSEQ multiplex PCR, and the TCRdb table lists in-frame clones only, not all of them. The sample gives more than 95,000 clones, under 85% of which show up once; 2.8% is in the top ten. The sequencing used peripheral blood, collected from a patient treated with radiotherapy plus ipilimumab. The TCR sequence derives from a human donor with non-small cell lung cancer who had a partial response to radiotherapy plus ipilimumab. Some clones in this sample may be carry-over from other donors' samples. The J gene is TRBJ1-5, the V gene TRBV5-6, with D hard to call. CDR3 region: CASSLAGSNQPQHF. The CDR3, as DNA: TGTGCCAGCAGCTTGGCGGGGAGCAATCAGCCCCAGCATTTT.